The clone carrying this TCR beta chain was observed many times. The sample belongs to a study of T cells in Graves' hyperthyroidism and ophthalmopathy. The CDR3 is 14 amino acids. Trimming removed 2 bases at V and 3 bases at J, with 8 bases between. Looked up from germline, CDR1 is MNHEY and CDR2 is SVGEGT. Amplification targeted TCR beta CDR3 regions from RNA transcripts. A first-round RT-PCR of the TCR CDR3 used the HTBI primer set. TCRdb re-derived calls from the multiplex PCR reads in MiXCR, one entry per CDR3 protein. The repertoire holds some 500,000 distinct CDR3 sequences, with over 13% as singletons.

Sequencing was carried out using blood. The chain has TRBV6-2 or TRBV6-3 and TRBJ2-1, with D perhaps given as TRBD1 or TRBD2 (5 bases each). The clonotype comes from a woman aged 18-29 years with Graves' hyperthyroidism. The CDR3 sequence: CASSYGDLYNEQFF. CDR3 DNA: TGTGCCAGCAGTTACGGGGACCTCTACAATGAGCAGTTCTTC.